The clone carrying this T cell receptor beta chain was picked up a small number of times. No antigen is known for it. It was after approximately 11 days of culture that CD4+ T cells were isolated. According to the study, vaccine recipients showed no prior SARS-CoV-2 infection and negative nucleocapsid antibodies. Both day 3 and day 7 saw half the medium replaced with IL-2 medium. Assay used: immunoSEQ multiplex PCR; TCRdb lists only in-frame clones, some missing. The sample has 45,000 to 75,000 clones, about 74% seen once. This entry comes from a study of vaccination effects on CD4 cells after COVID-19. The V and J ends lost 6 bases and 4 bases, in that order; junction bases with no gene match: 7. The CDR3 has 14 amino acids. CDR1 is LGHDT and CDR2 is YNNKEL in the germline V gene (reference sequence). Whole-study findings and limits: Convalescent patients were scarce, and early post-infection timepoints were absent.

This specimen consisted of CD4+ T cells from PBMCs cultured without peptide, obtained before COVID-19 vaccination. The chain is built from TRBV3-1 (or the pseudogene TRBV3-2) and TRBJ1-2; 8 bases match TRBD1. The TCR originated in a human donor who received a COVID-19 vaccine. CDR3 DNA: TGTGCCAGCAGTCCCACAGGGGGTGGCTATGGCTACACCTTC. Translating gives CASSPTGGGYGYTF.